This is a list of T cell receptor beta chains from one sample in a study of T cells expressing NK-cell markers. TCRdb derives one entry per CDR3 protein from the 5' RACE reads, leaving out DNA. The clone table shows 200,000 to 300,000 distinct CDR3 sequences, with the ten largest holding approximately 0.41%. Specimen: blood T cells: a sorted CD56 or NKG2C T cell subset, CD4+ or CD8+ T cells, or bulk PBMC T cells (not recorded which). The source of these receptors is a young man in good health. The CDR3 runs from the conserved cysteine through the conserved F or W.

v_call,j_call,cdr3_aa
TRBV29-1,TRBJ2-3,CSVGRRLSTDTQYF
TRBV10-3,TRBJ2-7,CAISGSSGQTSYEQYF
TRBV6-5,TRBJ2-7,CASSYSTGPYHEQYF
TRBV6-5,TRBJ2-1,CASSYPKGANYNEQFF
TRBV19,TRBJ2-3,CASSLLAGAGTDTQYF
TRBV7-2,TRBJ1-1,CASSYGTEAFF
TRBV6-1,TRBJ1-4,CASSLSRGTEKLFF
TRBV6-5,TRBJ1-2,CASSYGPAGYTF
TRBV4-3,TRBJ1-1,CASSARYRGLNTEAFF
TRBV20-1,TRBJ1-5,CSANPWSWSNQPQHF
TRBV12-3/TRBV12-4,TRBJ2-1,CASSIGGTLSYNEQFF
TRBV5-5,TRBJ2-1,CASSSRQASYNEQFF
TRBV5-6,TRBJ2-3,CASSSGQGSDTQYF
TRBV30,TRBJ2-7,CATEVGTYEQYF
TRBV11-2,TRBJ2-1,CASTSVGLAGTEQFF
TRBV7-2,TRBJ2-1,CASSLQATSGSANEQFF
TRBV5-1,TRBJ1-1,CASSSESGAFF
TRBV12-3/TRBV12-4,TRBJ2-5,CASSGSGRLETQYF
TRBV19,TRBJ1-1,CASSTTQGSRAFF
TRBV9,TRBJ2-2,CASSGSGRALGGELFF
TRBV28,TRBJ2-7,CASRPDRITYEQYF
TRBV12-3/TRBV12-4,TRBJ1-1,CASLKKEETGEAFF
TRBV7-2,TRBJ2-7,CASSLGSDPLGYEQYF
TRBV4-2,TRBJ2-2,CASSQDQGTRELFF
TRBV7-8,TRBJ1-1,CASSLPAMVNTEAFF
TRBV10-2,TRBJ2-1,CASFEPGVNEQFF
TRBV12-3/TRBV12-4,TRBJ2-3,CASSLAQGWSGDTQYF
TRBV20-1,TRBJ2-1,CSAGIGGVYNEQFF
TRBV6-1,TRBJ1-1,CASSRHGGGGNTEAFF
TRBV27,TRBJ1-1,CASSLSRDRGTWNTEAFF
TRBV25-1,TRBJ2-3,CASGNSGGTDTQYF
TRBV7-9,TRBJ1-5,CASSPQPPGPQHF
TRBV7-2,TRBJ2-7,CASSSRQGGPYEQYF
TRBV29-1,TRBJ2-7,CSVRGLALYEQYF
TRBV27,TRBJ2-3,CASSSMLAGDPTDTQYF
TRBV20-1,TRBJ2-3,CSARAPRQGPDTQYF
TRBV28,TRBJ2-7,CASRTRLGDRVLEQYF
TRBV6-5,TRBJ1-5,CASRLPGQPQHF
TRBV20-1,TRBJ1-2,CSAQITGYGYTF
TRBV4-3,TRBJ2-6,CASSQAHRLAGANVLTF
TRBV20-1,TRBJ1-3,CSARDQVSPARSGNTIYF
TRBV6-6,TRBJ2-2,CASDSEGLGELFF
TRBV7-9,TRBJ2-1,CASSPGGRTTNEQFF
TRBV29-1,TRBJ1-4,CSVRGSATNEKLFF
TRBV20-1,TRBJ2-7,CSASSSGRALGFEQYF
TRBV29-1,TRBJ2-7,CSVRTGFGYEQYF
TRBV11-2,TRBJ2-1,CASSPSLDEQFF
TRBV20-1,TRBJ2-3,CSTGVGTDTQYF
TRBV5-1,TRBJ2-1,CASSLGHSASGRVNEQFF
TRBV11-3,TRBJ2-6,CASSLDSGFSGANVLTF
TRBV5-1,TRBJ2-5,CASSSPVTGKETQYF
TRBV27,TRBJ2-1,CASRRDRSYNEQFF
TRBV18,TRBJ1-5,CASSEQTGSNQPQHF
TRBV12-3/TRBV12-4,TRBJ2-1,CASRREAPDEQFF
TRBV20-1,TRBJ2-4,CSAYRQGRGNIQYF
TRBV11-2,TRBJ2-1,CASSPVLSGLYNEQFF
TRBV29-1,TRBJ2-3,CSVDNSLAGGSTDTQYF
TRBV20-1,TRBJ2-7,CSASERDRGLSEQYF